This record covers a single TCR beta chain. This specimen belongs to a study of technical replicates of blood from several donors. Repertoires were generated with immunoSEQ multiplex PCR, while TCRdb's copy carries only in-frame clones and drops some. The table has about 15,000 clones, 86% seen once. The CDR3 consists of 15 residues. The germline V gene encodes CDR1 ENHRY and CDR2 SYGVKD. Trimming cost V 2 bases and J 1 base; bases outside gene matches: 2. The sequence was obtained from a human donor in good health. The gene calls are TRBV10-3 and TRBJ1-5, with 7 nucleotides matching TRBD1. The source material was PBMCs. The CDR3 nucleotides read TGTGCCATCAGTGAGACAGGGGCCAGCAATCAGCCCCAGCATTTT. It yields the protein CAISETGASNQPQHF.